This T cell receptor (beta chain) came from a study of blood T cell repertoires in COVID-19. Looking at the study overall: Acute and convalescent COVID-19 samples came from the United States, Italy and Spain. Sources were T cells, B-cell-depleted T cells, or PBMCs; the material itself was cDNA or gDNA.

The Seattle site enrolled patients during active infection and followed them longitudinally. This CDR3 comprises 18 residues. The trim removed 4 bases at V and 8 bases at J, leaving 18 bases unmatched. Germline lookup yields CDR1 KGHSH and CDR2 LQKENI. In the original analysis: The authors estimated nucleated cell counts from reference gene primer amplification. Only in-frame clones appear in the TCRdb table, and some are missing; sequencing was by immunoSEQ multiplex PCR. For V, J and clone size, that table is used; D and trimming come from the DNA. The top ten hold 6% to 8% of the sample, which has about 300,000 clones, 90% seen once.

The V and J genes are TRBV18 and TRBJ1-4, with 8 nucleotides matching TRBD1. Material: peripheral blood. The TCR originated in a woman in her 50s with COVID-19, enrolled during active disease. The CDR3 is CASSLGRGPGAPEEKLFF. The CDR3 DNA reads as TGTGCCAGCTCACTCGGCAGGGGGCCCGGAGCCCCCGAGGAAAAACTGTTTTTT.